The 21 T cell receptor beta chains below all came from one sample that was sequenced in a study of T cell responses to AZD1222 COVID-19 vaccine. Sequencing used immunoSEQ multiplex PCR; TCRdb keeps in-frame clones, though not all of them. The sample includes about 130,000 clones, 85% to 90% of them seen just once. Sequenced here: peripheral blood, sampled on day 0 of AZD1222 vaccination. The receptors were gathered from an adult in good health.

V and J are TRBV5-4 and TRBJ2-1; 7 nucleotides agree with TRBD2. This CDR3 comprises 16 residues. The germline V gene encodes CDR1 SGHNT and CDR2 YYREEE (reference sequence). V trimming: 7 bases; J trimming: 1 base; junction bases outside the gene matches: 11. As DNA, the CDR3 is TGTGCCAGCTTCTCCGGAAGCGGGGCATCCTACAATGAGCAGTTCTTC. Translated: CASFSGSGASYNEQFF.

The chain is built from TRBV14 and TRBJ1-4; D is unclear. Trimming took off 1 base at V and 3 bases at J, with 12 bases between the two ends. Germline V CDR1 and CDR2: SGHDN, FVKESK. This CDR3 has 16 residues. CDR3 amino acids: CASSQVITASNEKLFF. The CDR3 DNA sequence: TGTGCCAGCAGCCAAGTTATCACAGCCTCTAATGAAAAACTGTTTTTT.

The CDR3 loop is CASSQDIWTAYGYTF. The CDR3 DNA reads as TGCGCCAGCAGCCAAGATATATGGACAGCCTATGGCTACACCTTC. The chain links TRBV4-3 to TRBJ1-2; D is perhaps TRBD1 (6 bases). Trimming cost V 0 bases and J 4 bases, with 12 bases left between them. From germline, CDR1 is LGHNA and CDR2 YSLEER. This CDR3 has 15 residues.

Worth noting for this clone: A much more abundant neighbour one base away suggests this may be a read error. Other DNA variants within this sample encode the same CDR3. The CDR3 DNA sequence: TGTGCCTGCCGCGTACGGCGGGGGGGTCCCTTACAAGAGACCCAGTACTTC. Translated: CACRVRRGGPLQETQYF. The J gene is TRBJ2-5, the V gene TRBV9; 9 nucleotides align to TRBD2. V shed 10 bases, J shed 2 bases, and the junction held 18 bases outside the gene matches. Germline V gives CDR1 SGDLS, CDR2 YYNGEE. CDR3 length: 17 amino acids.

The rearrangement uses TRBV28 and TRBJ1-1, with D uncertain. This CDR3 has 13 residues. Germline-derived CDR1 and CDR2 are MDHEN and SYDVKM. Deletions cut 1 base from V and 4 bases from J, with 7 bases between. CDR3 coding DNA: TGTGCCAGCAGTTTATTTGGAGGCACTGAAGCTTTCTTT. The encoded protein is CASSLFGGTEAFF.

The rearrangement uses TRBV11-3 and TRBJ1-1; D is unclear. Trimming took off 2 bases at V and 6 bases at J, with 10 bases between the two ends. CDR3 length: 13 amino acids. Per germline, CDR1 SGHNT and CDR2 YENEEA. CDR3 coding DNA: TGTGCCAGCAGCTTACACGGGGAGGCTGAAGCTTTCTTT. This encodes CASSLHGEAEAFF.

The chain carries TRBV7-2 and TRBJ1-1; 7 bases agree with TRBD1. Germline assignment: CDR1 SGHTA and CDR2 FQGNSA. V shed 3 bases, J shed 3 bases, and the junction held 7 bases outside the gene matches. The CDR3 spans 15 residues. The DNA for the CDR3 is TGTGCCAGCAGCTTGAACAGGGGAGTGTACACTGAAGCTTTCTTT. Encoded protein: CASSLNRGVYTEAFF.

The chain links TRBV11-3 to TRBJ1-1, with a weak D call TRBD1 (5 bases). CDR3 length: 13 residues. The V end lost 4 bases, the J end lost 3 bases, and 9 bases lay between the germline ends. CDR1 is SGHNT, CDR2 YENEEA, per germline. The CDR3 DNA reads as TGTGCCAGCAGCTACGGGGCTTACACTGAAGCTTTCTTT. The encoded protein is CASSYGAYTEAFF.

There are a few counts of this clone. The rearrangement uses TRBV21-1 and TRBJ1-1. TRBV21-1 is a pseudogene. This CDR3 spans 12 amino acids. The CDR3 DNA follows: TGTGCCACCCACGAGAACAACCTTCTAGCTTTCTTT. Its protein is CATHENNLLAFF.

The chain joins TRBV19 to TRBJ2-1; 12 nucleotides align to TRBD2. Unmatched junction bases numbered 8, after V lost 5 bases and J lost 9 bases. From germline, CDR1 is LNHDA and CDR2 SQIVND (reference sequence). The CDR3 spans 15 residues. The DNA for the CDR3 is TGTGCCAGTAGTTCTACCGGGACTAGCGGGTTTGAGCAGTTCTTC. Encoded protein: CASSSTGTSGFEQFF. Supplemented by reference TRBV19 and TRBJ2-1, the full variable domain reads DGGITQSPKYLFRKEGQNVTLSCEQNLNHDAMYWYRQDPGQGLRLIYYSQIVNDFQKGDIAEGYSVSREKKESFPLTVTSAQKNPTAFYLCASSSTGTSGFEQFFGPGTRLTVL.

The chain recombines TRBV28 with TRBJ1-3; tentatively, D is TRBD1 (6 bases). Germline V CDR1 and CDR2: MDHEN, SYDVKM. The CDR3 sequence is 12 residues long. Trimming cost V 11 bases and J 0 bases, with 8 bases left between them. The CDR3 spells CAEQGSGNTIYF. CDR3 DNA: TGTGCCGAACAGGGCTCTGGAAACACCATATATTTT. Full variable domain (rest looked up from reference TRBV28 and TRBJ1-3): DVKVTQSSRYLVKRTGEKVFLECVQDMDHENMFWYRQDPGLGLRLIYFSYDVKMKEKGDIPEGYSVSREKKERFSLILESASTNQTSMYLCAEQGSGNTIYFGEGSWLTVV.

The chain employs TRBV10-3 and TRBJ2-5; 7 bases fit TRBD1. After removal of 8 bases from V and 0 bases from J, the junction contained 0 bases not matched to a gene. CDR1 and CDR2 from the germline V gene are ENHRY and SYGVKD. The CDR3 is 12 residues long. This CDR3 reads CAIGQDQETQYF. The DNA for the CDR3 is TGTGCCATCGGACAGGACCAAGAGACCCAGTACTTC.

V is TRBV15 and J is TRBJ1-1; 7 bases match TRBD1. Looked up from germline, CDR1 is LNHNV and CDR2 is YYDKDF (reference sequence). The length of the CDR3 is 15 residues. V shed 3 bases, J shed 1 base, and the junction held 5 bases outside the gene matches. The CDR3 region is CATSRGDSGNTEAFF. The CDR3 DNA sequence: TGTGCCACCAGCAGGGGGGACAGTGGGAACACTGAAGCTTTCTTT.

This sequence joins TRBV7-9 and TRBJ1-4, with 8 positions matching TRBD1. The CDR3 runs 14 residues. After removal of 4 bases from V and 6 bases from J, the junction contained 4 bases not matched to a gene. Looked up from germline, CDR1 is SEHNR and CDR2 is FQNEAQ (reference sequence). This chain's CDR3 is CASSSGTGHEKLFF. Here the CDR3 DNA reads TGTGCCAGCAGCTCCGGGACAGGTCATGAAAAACTGTTTTTT.

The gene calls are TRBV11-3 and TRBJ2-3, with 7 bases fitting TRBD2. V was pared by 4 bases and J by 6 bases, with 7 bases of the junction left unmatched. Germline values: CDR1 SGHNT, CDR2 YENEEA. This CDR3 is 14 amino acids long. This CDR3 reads CASSSRGEGDTQYF. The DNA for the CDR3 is TGTGCCAGCAGCTCCCGGGGGGAGGGGGATACGCAGTATTTT.

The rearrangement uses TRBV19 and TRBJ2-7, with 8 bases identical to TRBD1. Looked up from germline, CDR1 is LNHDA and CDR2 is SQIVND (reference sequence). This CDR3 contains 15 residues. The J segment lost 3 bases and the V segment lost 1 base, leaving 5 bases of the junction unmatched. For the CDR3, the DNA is TGTGCCAGTAGTATAGCGGGACAGGCATTCTACGAGCAGTACTTC. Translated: CASSIAGQAFYEQYF. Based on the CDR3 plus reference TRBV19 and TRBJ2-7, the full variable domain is DGGITQSPKYLFRKEGQNVTLSCEQNLNHDAMYWYRQDPGQGLRLIYYSQIVNDFQKGDIAEGYSVSREKKESFPLTVTSAQKNPTAFYLCASSIAGQAFYEQYFGPGTRLTVT.

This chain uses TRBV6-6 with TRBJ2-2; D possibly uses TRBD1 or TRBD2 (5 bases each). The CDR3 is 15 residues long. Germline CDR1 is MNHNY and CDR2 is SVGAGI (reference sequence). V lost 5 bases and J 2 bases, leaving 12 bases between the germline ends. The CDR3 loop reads CASSHRDVNTGELFF. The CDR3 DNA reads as TGTGCCAGCAGTCACCGGGACGTAAACACCGGGGAGCTGTTTTTT.

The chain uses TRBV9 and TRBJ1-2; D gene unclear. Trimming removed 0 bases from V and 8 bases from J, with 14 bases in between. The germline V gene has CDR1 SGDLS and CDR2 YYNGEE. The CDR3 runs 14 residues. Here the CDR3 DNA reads TGTGCCAGCAGCGTAGCCGGTTGGAACGGGGGCTACACCTTC. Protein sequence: CASSVAGWNGGYTF.

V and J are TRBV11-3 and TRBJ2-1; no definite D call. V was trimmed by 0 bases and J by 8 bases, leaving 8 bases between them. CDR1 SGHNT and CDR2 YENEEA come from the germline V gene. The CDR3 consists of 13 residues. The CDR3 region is CASSLDLADEQFF. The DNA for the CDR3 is TGTGCCAGCAGCTTAGACTTAGCTGATGAGCAGTTCTTC.

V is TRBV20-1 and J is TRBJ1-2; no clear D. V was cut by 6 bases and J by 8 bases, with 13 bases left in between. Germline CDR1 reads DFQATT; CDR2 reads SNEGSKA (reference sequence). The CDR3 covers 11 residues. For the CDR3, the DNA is TGCAGTGCGGGAGACGGTTCGGGCTACACCTTC. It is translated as CSAGDGSGYTF.

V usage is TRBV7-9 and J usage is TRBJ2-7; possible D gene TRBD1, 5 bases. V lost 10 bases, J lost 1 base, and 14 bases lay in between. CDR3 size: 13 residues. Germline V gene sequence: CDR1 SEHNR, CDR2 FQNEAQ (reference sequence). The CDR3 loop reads CATMDTPSYEQYF. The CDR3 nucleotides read TGTGCCACCATGGACACACCTTCCTACGAGCAGTACTTC.